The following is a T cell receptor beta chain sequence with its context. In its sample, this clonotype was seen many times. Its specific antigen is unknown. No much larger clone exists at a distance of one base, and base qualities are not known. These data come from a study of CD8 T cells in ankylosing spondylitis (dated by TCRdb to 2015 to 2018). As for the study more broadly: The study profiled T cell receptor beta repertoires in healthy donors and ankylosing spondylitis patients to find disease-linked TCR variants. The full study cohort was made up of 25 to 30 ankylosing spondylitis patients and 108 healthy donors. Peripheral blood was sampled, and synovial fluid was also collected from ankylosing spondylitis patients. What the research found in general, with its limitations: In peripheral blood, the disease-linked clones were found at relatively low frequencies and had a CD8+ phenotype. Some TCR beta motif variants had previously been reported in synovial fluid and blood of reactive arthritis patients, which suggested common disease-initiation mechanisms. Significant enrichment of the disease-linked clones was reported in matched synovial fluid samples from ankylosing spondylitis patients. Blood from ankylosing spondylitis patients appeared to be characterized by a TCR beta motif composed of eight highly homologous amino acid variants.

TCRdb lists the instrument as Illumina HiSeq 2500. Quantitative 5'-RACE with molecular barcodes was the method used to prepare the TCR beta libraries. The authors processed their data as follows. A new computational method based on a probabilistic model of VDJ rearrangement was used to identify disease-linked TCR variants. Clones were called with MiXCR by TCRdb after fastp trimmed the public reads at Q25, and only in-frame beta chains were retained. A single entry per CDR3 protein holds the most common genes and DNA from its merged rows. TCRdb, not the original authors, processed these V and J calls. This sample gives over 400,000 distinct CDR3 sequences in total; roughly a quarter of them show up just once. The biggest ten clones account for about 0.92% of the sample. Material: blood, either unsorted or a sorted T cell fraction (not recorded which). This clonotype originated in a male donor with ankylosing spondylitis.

The CDR3 protein sequence reads: CASSLLLAVLYEQFF. The DNA sequence is as follows: TGTGCCAGCAGCTTGTTACTAGCGGTCTTGTATGAGCAGTTCTTC. Recombination connected TRBV5-6 to TRBJ2-1, with 8 central nucleotides matching TRBD2. CDR1 and CDR2 (SGHDT, YYEEEE) derive from the germline V gene. Counted from cysteine to phenylalanine, this CDR3 has 15 amino acids. CDR3 DNA is the only sequence kept; it has 45 bases, read in frame from the first base. V is cut back by 1 base and J by 8 bases, with 8 bases in the junction unmatched.